One sample yielded the 32 T cell receptor beta chains listed below, sequenced in a study of monozygotic twins with inflammatory bowel disease. TCRdb re-called the 5' RACE reads and shows each CDR3 protein once, DNA omitted. This repertoire includes 300,000 to 400,000 distinct CDR3 sequences. The sample consisted of blood. Receptors were obtained from a human donor with ulcerative colitis or Crohn's disease, or a healthy co-twin of an affected twin (not recorded which).

This rearrangement joins TRBV7-2 to TRBJ1-2; no DNA is available, so the TRBD1 call from TCRdb remains unchecked. Germline lookup yields CDR1 SGHTA and CDR2 FQGNSA. The CDR3 has 12 residues. The CDR3 region is CASNRDFYGYTF.

The V call is TRBV6-1, the J call TRBJ1-2; TCRdb names TRBD1, which stays unverified in the absence of DNA. Looked up from germline, CDR1 is MNHNS and CDR2 is SASEGT. This CDR3 is built from 12 residues. The CDR3 loop is CASSDRVDGYTF.

J is TRBJ2-7 and V is TRBV19; TCRdb indicates TRBD1, and absent DNA this call remains unverified. This CDR3 has 13 residues. Germline CDR1 reads LNHDA; CDR2 reads SQIVND (reference sequence). CDR3: CASSADRNYEQYF.

V is TRBV11-2 and J is TRBJ2-7; TCRdb names TRBD1, which stays unverified in the absence of DNA. This CDR3 has 16 amino acids. Germline CDR1 SGHAT, CDR2 FQNNGV. CDR3 protein: CASSLWAGGLLHEQYF.

The chain has TRBV24-1 and TRBJ2-1. This CDR3 contains 16 residues. CDR1 KGHDR and CDR2 SFDVKD come from the germline V gene. The chain's CDR3 is CATSDIDRSSYNEQFF.

The V gene is TRBV6-6, the J gene TRBJ1-1; with no DNA, the TCRdb D assignment of TRBD1 cannot be verified. There are 14 residues in the CDR3. Germline V gene data show CDR1 as MNHNY and CDR2 as SVGAGI (reference sequence). This CDR3 reads CASSSGQANTEAFF.

V is TRBV4-3 and J is TRBJ2-3; checking the TCRdb D call of TRBD1 is not possible without DNA. The CDR3 sequence is 16 residues long. Germline V gives CDR1 LGHNA, CDR2 YSLEER. The CDR3: CASSQVQWGLKDTQYF.

The chain recombines TRBV18 with TRBJ1-1; TCRdb names TRBD1, which stays unverified in the absence of DNA. In germline, CDR1 is KGHSH, CDR2 LQKENI. The CDR3 is made up of 13 amino acids. CDR3 sequence: CASSPGMNTEAFF.

The gene calls are TRBV9 and TRBJ2-7; TCRdb's assignment of TRBD1 cannot be checked, as there is no DNA. The CDR3 runs to 14 residues. Looked up from germline, CDR1 is SGDLS and CDR2 is YYNGEE. The CDR3 spells CASSVGAFSYEQYF.

This rearrangement joins TRBV11-3 to TRBJ2-3; the TCRdb D gene call, TRBD2, has no DNA to confirm it. The CDR3 is 12 residues long. Germline V gene data show CDR1 as SGHNT and CDR2 as YENEEA. CDR3 sequence reads: CASSRDSDTQYF.

The genes are TRBV18 and TRBJ2-1; the D call from TCRdb, TRBD1, cannot be confirmed without DNA. The germline CDR1 and CDR2 sequences are KGHSH and LQKENI. This CDR3 comprises 16 residues. CDR3 residues: CASSPPGQGAGNEQFF.

This chain's CDR3 is CASSVVGGEIYEQYF. The chain combines TRBV9 with TRBJ2-7; TCRdb designates TRBD2, a call that cannot be tested without DNA. CDR1 is SGDLS, CDR2 YYNGEE, per germline. CDR3 length: 15 amino acids.

The rearrangement links TRBV2 to TRBJ1-5; TCRdb's D gene call, TRBD1, goes unchecked for lack of DNA. Germline CDR1 and CDR2: SNHLY and FYNNEI. The CDR3 totals 14 residues. Here the CDR3 reads CASDEGQNNQPQHF. Full variable domain (remainder filled in from reference TRBV2 and TRBJ1-5): EPEVTQTPSHQVTQMGQEVILRCVPISNHLYFYWYRQILGQKVEFLVSFYNNEISEKSEIFDDQFSVERPDGSNFTLKIRSTKLEDSAMYFCASDEGQNNQPQHFGDGTRLSIL.

This chain connects TRBV10-3 to TRBJ2-3; TCRdb's assignment of TRBD1 cannot be checked, as there is no DNA. The CDR3 is made up of 13 amino acids. The V gene's germline CDR1 is ENHRY and CDR2 SYGVKD. CDR3 region: CALRDQGSDTQYF.

This chain joins TRBV12-5 and TRBJ2-5; TCRdb's D call of TRBD1 is untestable without DNA. Germline V CDR1 and CDR2: LGHNT, FRNRAP. The CDR3 has 15 residues. The CDR3 is CASGLGQGAGETQYF.

The chain combines TRBV12-3 or TRBV12-4 with TRBJ1-5; there is no DNA to check the TCRdb D call of TRBD1. The CDR3 has 16 residues. The CDR3 loop is CASSYLQGDSNQPQHF.

This chain uses TRBV19 with TRBJ2-6; the TRBD2 assignment by TCRdb is unverifiable without DNA. The CDR3 has 14 residues. The V gene's germline CDR1 is LNHDA and CDR2 SQIVND (reference sequence). The CDR3 reads CASSRRAGANVLTF.

The chain has TRBV20-1 and TRBJ2-2. Germline values: CDR1 DFQATT, CDR2 SNEGSKA (reference sequence). CDR3 length: 15 residues. The CDR3 protein is CSARDSRRLAGELFF.

The CDR3 spells CASSLGPDQPQHF. The chain links TRBV5-1 to TRBJ1-5. Germline V CDR1 and CDR2: SGHRS, YFSETQ. The CDR3 loop spans 13 amino acids. Supplemented by reference TRBV5-1 and TRBJ1-5, the full variable domain reads KAGVTQTPRYLIKTRGQQVTLSCSPISGHRSVSWYQQTPGQGLQFLFEYFSETQRNKGNFPGRFSGRQFSNSRSEMNVSTLELGDSALYLCASSLGPDQPQHFGDGTRLSIL.

J is TRBJ2-3 and V is TRBV12-3 or TRBV12-4; with no DNA, the TCRdb D assignment of TRBD2 cannot be verified. The CDR3 runs 19 residues. CDR3 amino acids: CASSLALGESGGDYVSQYF.

This chain uses TRBV15 with TRBJ2-7; absent DNA, TCRdb's TRBD1 call cannot be checked. Germline V gene data show CDR1 as LNHNV and CDR2 as YYDKDF (reference sequence). CDR3 length: 12 residues. The CDR3 region is CATGNRVDEQYF.

The genes are TRBV7-9 and TRBJ1-1; TCRdb picks TRBD1, but there is no DNA to check that call. The CDR3 is made up of 16 amino acids. Germline V gene sequence: CDR1 SEHNR, CDR2 FQNEAQ (reference sequence). The chain's CDR3 is CASRSGQGEGNTEAFF.

CDR3 protein: CASSQGREGADTEAFF. This chain joins TRBV4-1 and TRBJ1-1; absent DNA, TCRdb's TRBD1 call cannot be checked. This CDR3 comprises 16 residues. Germline V lookup: CDR1 MGHRA, CDR2 YSYEKL.

The J gene is TRBJ2-3, the V gene TRBV18. The germline V gene has CDR1 KGHSH and CDR2 LQKENI. This CDR3 is built from 12 residues. The CDR3: CASFLSTDTQYF.

The chain uses TRBV7-2 and TRBJ1-6; TCRdb lists TRBD1, though no DNA is available to test this call. Per germline, CDR1 SGHTA and CDR2 FQGNSA. The CDR3 length is 13 residues. CDR3 region: CASSLGGRGPLHF.

The CDR3 loop is CASSIQRLNTGELFF. The V gene is TRBV19, the J gene TRBJ2-2; the D gene TCRdb calls, TRBD2, cannot be checked with no DNA. CDR3 size: 15 residues. Germline CDR1 reads LNHDA; CDR2 reads SQIVND (reference sequence).

This rearrangement joins TRBV25-1 to TRBJ2-3; checking the TCRdb D call of TRBD1 is not possible without DNA. Germline V gene sequence: CDR1 MGHDK, CDR2 SYGVNS. This CDR3 is built from 15 residues. CDR3 sequence: CASSESRGLGDTQYF. Full variable domain (remainder filled in from reference TRBV25-1 and TRBJ2-3): EADIYQTPRYLVIGTGKKITLECSQTMGHDKMYWYQQDPGMELHLIHYSYGVNSTEKGDLSSESTVSRIRTEHFPLTLESARPSHTSQYLCASSESRGLGDTQYFGPGTRLTVL.

The CDR3 protein is CASSPAGVADTQYF. This rearrangement joins TRBV7-3 to TRBJ2-3; TCRdb's assignment of TRBD2 cannot be checked, as there is no DNA. The CDR3 contains 14 residues. In germline, CDR1 is SGHTA, CDR2 FQGTGA.

CDR3 sequence reads: CASSHSRGTEQYF. This chain joins TRBV7-2 and TRBJ2-7. Germline CDR1 SGHTA, CDR2 FQGNSA. This CDR3 comprises 13 residues.

The chain combines TRBV12-3 or TRBV12-4 with TRBJ2-7; with no DNA, the TCRdb D assignment of TRBD1 cannot be verified. The CDR3 runs to 15 residues. The CDR3 is CASSLSGGIGYEQYF.

V usage is TRBV11-2 and J usage is TRBJ2-5; TCRdb's D gene call, TRBD1, goes unchecked for lack of DNA. Per the germline V gene, CDR1 is SGHAT and CDR2 is FQNNGV. The CDR3 covers 15 residues. The CDR3 spells CASSPRAVDPETQYF.

V usage is TRBV5-1 and J usage is TRBJ2-7; TCRdb returns TRBD1, unconfirmable since there is no DNA. Germline assignment: CDR1 SGHRS and CDR2 YFSETQ. The CDR3 loop spans 14 amino acids. The CDR3 region is CASSLDLGVDEQYF.